These 28 T cell receptor beta chains were all obtained from the same sample, sequenced in a study of T cell changes during pregnancy in multiple sclerosis (dated by TCRdb to 2018 to 2020). The library was built by means of the immunoSEQ multiplex PCR assay. In TCRdb, the immuneACCESS table is reduced to in-frame sequences with V and J assigned. These tables do not hold every clone; where another copy was compared, an unresolved V gene accounts for under half, and the others remain unexplained. Here the sample has about 36,000 clones; 92% occur a single time. Of the sample, about 1.3% falls within the top ten clones. Input material: PBMCs (not recorded whether the cells were cultured). The receptors were sampled from a female donor with multiple sclerosis, enrolled in a pregnancy study.

This chain uses TRBV11-2 with TRBJ2-5, with unresolved D. CDR1 SGHAT and CDR2 FQNNGV come from the germline V gene. The V gene lost 1 base and the J gene lost 5 bases, with 11 bases spanning the gap. CDR3 length: 14 amino acids. The CDR3 reads CASSLGSLGETQYF. In DNA form, the CDR3 reads TGTGCCAGCAGCTTAGGTAGTCTAGGGGAGACCCAGTACTTC.

The genes are TRBV29-1 and TRBJ1-2; D unresolved. CDR1 SQVTM and CDR2 ANQGSEA come from the germline V gene. The CDR3 consists of 12 residues. Trimming removed 2 bases from V and 2 bases from J, with 6 bases in between. The DNA for the CDR3 is TGCAGCGTTGAATGGCAGAACTATGGCTACACCTTC. Its translation is CSVEWQNYGYTF.

V gene TRBV6-6 combines with J gene TRBJ2-1, with unresolved D. Germline V gives CDR1 MNHNY, CDR2 SVGAGI (reference sequence). The V end lost 5 bases, the J end lost 10 bases, and 12 bases lay between the germline ends. The CDR3 covers 12 residues. The CDR3 loop is CASSPSFQEQFF. CDR3 DNA: TGTGCCAGCAGTCCCTCATTTCAGGAGCAGTTCTTC.

As concerns this clone: The junction differs from germline at one of its ends, possibly a read error. The chain joins TRBV13 to TRBJ2-7; 9 nucleotides align to TRBD2. CDR3 length equals 15 residues. In germline, CDR1 is PRHDT, CDR2 FYEKMQ (reference sequence). The CDR3 loop reads CASSLGTSRTYEQYF. The CDR3, as DNA: TGTGCCAGCAGTTTAGGGACTAGCAGGACCTACGAGCAGTACTTC.

The V and J genes are TRBV5-1 and TRBJ2-4; D is perhaps TRBD1 or TRBD2 (5 bases each). Per the germline V gene, CDR1 is SGHRS and CDR2 is YFSETQ. V was pared by 4 bases and J by 1 base, with 18 bases between. This CDR3 comprises 17 residues. The CDR3 sequence: CASSPSRGEGAKNIQYF. The CDR3 nucleotides are TGCGCCAGCAGCCCGAGCCGGGGCGAGGGGGCCAAAAACATTCAGTACTTC.

The chain joins TRBV5-1 to TRBJ2-2; D is perhaps TRBD1 (6 bases). V lost 5 bases and J lost 0, with 14 bases in between. Germline V gene lookup returns CDR1 SGHRS and CDR2 YFSETQ. The CDR3 consists of 16 residues. CDR3 residues: CASRDTGNSNTGELFF. CDR3 sequence (DNA): TGCGCCAGCAGAGACACAGGGAATTCGAACACCGGGGAGCTGTTTTTT.

The gene calls are TRBV30 and TRBJ2-1; D perhaps matches TRBD1 (5 bases). V lost 1 base, J lost 9 bases, and 16 bases lay in between. The CDR3 is made up of 14 amino acids. Germline CDR1 GTSNPN, CDR2 SVGIG (reference sequence). CDR3 in amino acids: CAWSGGPYESEQFF. CDR3 sequence (DNA): TGTGCCTGGAGTGGGGGCCCTTACGAAAGTGAGCAGTTCTTC. Complete variable domain (other parts from reference TRBV30 and TRBJ2-1): SQTIHQWPATLVQPVGSPLSLECTVEGTSNPNLYWYRQAAGRGLQLLFYSVGIGQISSEVPQNLSASRPQDRQFILSSKKLLLSDSGFYLCAWSGGPYESEQFFGPGTRLTVL.

The rearrangement uses TRBV4-1 and TRBJ2-2; D is unclear. V dropped 0 bases and J dropped 12 bases, with 11 bases sitting between them. The CDR3 consists of 13 residues. Germline V gives CDR1 MGHRA, CDR2 YSYEKL. The CDR3 coding sequence is TGCGCCAGCAGCCAAGATCGGCGTGGTCAGCTGTTTTTT. It codes for CASSQDRRGQLFF.

The V and J genes are TRBV7-2 and TRBJ2-1, with 8 positions matching TRBD2. The germline CDR1 and CDR2 sequences are SGHTA and FQGNSA. The CDR3 has 16 amino acids. V lost 1 base and J lost 4; bases outside the gene matches: 6. The CDR3 is CASSLGRTSSYNEQFF. The DNA of the CDR3 is TGTGCCAGCAGCTTAGGGCGGACTAGCAGTTACAATGAGCAGTTCTTC.

CDR3 in DNA: TGCGCCAGCAGCTACCTAACAGGCCCGACGAATAACTATGGCTACACCTTC. Translating it yields CASSYLTGPTNNYGYTF. The gene calls are TRBV5-1 and TRBJ1-2; perhaps TRBD1 as D (5 bases). Germline CDR1 and CDR2: SGHRS and YFSETQ. The CDR3 consists of 17 residues. V shed 3 bases and J shed 1 base, with 19 bases lying between them.

The chain employs TRBV6-5 and TRBJ2-5; D is perhaps TRBD2 (6 bases). Per the germline V gene, CDR1 is MNHEY and CDR2 is SVGAGI. V lost 6 bases, J lost 1 base, and 15 bases lay in between. The CDR3 spans 15 residues. This chain's CDR3 is CASRDRNSGQETQYF. In nucleotides, the CDR3 is TGTGCCAGCAGGGACCGGAATAGCGGCCAAGAGACCCAGTACTTC.

The genes are TRBV6-4 and TRBJ2-2; 9 nucleotides match TRBD2. V was pared by 0 bases and J by 4 bases, with 0 bases of the junction left unmatched. The CDR3 length is 15 residues. The V gene's germline CDR1 is MRHNA and CDR2 SNTAGT. The CDR3 spells CASSDSREGTGELFF. CDR3 in DNA: TGTGCCAGCAGTGACTCGCGGGAGGGCACCGGGGAGCTGTTTTTT.

The rearrangement joins TRBV19 to TRBJ2-5; 8 nucleotides line up with TRBD1. CDR1 LNHDA and CDR2 SQIVND come from the germline V gene (reference sequence). The trim removed 3 bases at V and 5 bases at J, leaving 8 bases unmatched. The CDR3 sequence is 15 residues long. Here the CDR3 DNA reads TGTGCCAGTAGTATCTGGGCAGGGGGCGATGAGACCCAGTACTTC. It yields the protein CASSIWAGGDETQYF.

The chain has TRBV5-4 and TRBJ2-1, with 7 bases fitting TRBD2. Germline CDR1 is SGHNT and CDR2 is YYREEE (reference sequence). Trimming at V came to 6 bases and at J to 4 bases, leaving 10 bases not matched to a gene. The CDR3 has 15 amino acids. The CDR3 region is CASTLGGEAYNEQFF. In DNA, the CDR3 is TGTGCCAGCACCCTGGGGGGGGAGGCTTACAATGAGCAGTTCTTC.

This chain links TRBV5-5 with TRBJ1-1; no definite D call. Germline CDR1 reads SGHKS; CDR2 reads YYEKEE (reference sequence). This CDR3 is 12 amino acids long. Deletions cut 0 bases from V and 3 bases from J, with 3 bases between. In nucleotides, the CDR3 is TGTGCCAGCAGCTTGGTCGACACTGAAGCTTTCTTT. Translation: CASSLVDTEAFF.

This clone was recorded once. V and J are TRBV11-2 and TRBJ2-7; TRBD1 agrees at 7 bases. V gave up 5 bases and J gave up 0 bases; unmatched junction bases: 4. Germline V gene lookup returns CDR1 SGHAT and CDR2 FQNNGV. CDR3 length equals 14 residues. For the CDR3, the DNA is TGTGCCAGCAGCCAAGGGGACAGCTCCTACGAGCAGTACTTC. It yields the protein CASSQGDSSYEQYF.

The chain combines TRBV6-1 with TRBJ2-2; the D gene is possibly TRBD2 (5 bases). V gave up 8 bases and J gave up 3 bases, with 13 bases separating them. CDR3 size: 14 residues. Germline values: CDR1 MNHNS, CDR2 SASEGT. DNA of the CDR3: TGTGCCAGCTCCAACGAGGGCTACACCGGGGAGCTGTTTTTT. Its protein is CASSNEGYTGELFF.

The gene calls are TRBV5-1 and TRBJ1-2; 7 nucleotides match TRBD1. V lost 0 bases to trimming and J lost 5 bases; unmatched junction nucleotides: 7. CDR3 length: 15 residues. The V gene's germline CDR1 is SGHRS and CDR2 YFSETQ. CDR3 DNA sequence: TGCGCCAGCAGCTTGGTAGGGGACAGTGGATATGGCTACACCTTC. It codes for CASSLVGDSGYGYTF.

The rearrangement joins TRBV7-2 to TRBJ2-7; D remains ambiguous. Germline V lookup: CDR1 SGHTA, CDR2 FQGNSA. Trimming removed 2 bases at V and 5 bases at J, with 13 bases between. This CDR3 spans 14 amino acids. CDR3 loop: CASSLSSYYDEQYF. CDR3 coding DNA: TGTGCCAGCAGCTTAAGTTCCTACTACGACGAGCAGTACTTC. Complete variable domain (other parts from reference TRBV7-2 and TRBJ2-7): GAGVSQSPSNKVTEKGKDVELRCDPISGHTALYWYRQSLGQGLEFLIYFQGNSAPDKSGLPSDRFSAERTGGSVSTLTIQRTQQEDSAVYLCASSLSSYYDEQYFGPGTRLTVT.

The V and J genes are TRBV5-4 and TRBJ2-5, with 9 bases identical to TRBD1. Germline trimming cut 4 bases from V and 1 base from J; bases unmatched to any gene: 8. Germline assignment: CDR1 SGHNT and CDR2 YYREEE (reference sequence). CDR3 length: 16 residues. Written as DNA, the CDR3 is TGTGCCAGCAGCCCACAGGGGGCGGTCCTCCAAGAGACCCAGTACTTC. Amino acids: CASSPQGAVLQETQYF.

The CDR3 spells CASRSGGEETQYF. CDR3 nucleotides: TGTGCCAGCAGATCAGGGGGCGAAGAGACCCAGTACTTC. The rearrangement links TRBV28 to TRBJ2-5, with TRBD1 matching over 8 bases. The V gene end was trimmed by 6 bases and the J gene end by 3 bases; junction bases not matched to a gene: 3. The CDR3 has 13 amino acids. CDR1 and CDR2 from the germline V gene are MDHEN and SYDVKM.

The J gene is TRBJ2-1, the V gene TRBV19; D not resolved. The V gene's germline CDR1 is LNHDA and CDR2 SQIVND (reference sequence). The V end was cut by 3 bases, the J end by 10 bases, with 19 bases between. This CDR3 comprises 15 residues. CDR3 sequence reads: CASSILWSSQGEQFF. The CDR3 DNA is TGTGCCAGTAGTATTCTTTGGTCTAGTCAAGGGGAGCAGTTCTTC.

The chain couples TRBV7-9 to TRBJ2-1; D is possibly TRBD2 (6 bases). V gave up 5 bases and J gave up 10 bases, with 21 bases separating them. Germline V gene lookup returns CDR1 SEHNR and CDR2 FQNEAQ (reference sequence). The CDR3 is 15 residues long. The CDR3 here is CASSNRLGLFGEQFF. CDR3 sequence (DNA): TGTGCCAGCAGCAACAGGCTGGGACTTTTCGGAGAGCAGTTCTTC.

This chain links TRBV6-5 with TRBJ2-7; no reliable D call. This CDR3 has 14 residues. Germline V gives CDR1 MNHEY, CDR2 SVGAGI. V shed 0 bases and J shed 0 bases, with 6 bases lying between them. The CDR3 loop is CASSYSFGSYEQYF. CDR3 DNA: TGTGCCAGCAGTTACTCGTTCGGCTCCTACGAGCAGTACTTC.

The chain links TRBV13 to TRBJ2-1; 9 positions match TRBD2. The CDR3 spans 15 residues. The V gene's germline CDR1 is PRHDT and CDR2 FYEKMQ (reference sequence). The ends lost 6 bases at V and 3 bases at J; junction bases unmatched: 6. In DNA, the CDR3 is TGTGCCAGCAGACTAGCGGGTTCGATCTACAATGAGCAGTTCTTC. Translation gives CASRLAGSIYNEQFF.

The chain links TRBV5-1 to TRBJ2-7, with D possibly TRBD1 on 5 matching bases. V dropped 5 bases and J dropped 7 bases, with 28 bases sitting between them. Germline CDR1 is SGHRS and CDR2 is YFSETQ. This CDR3 contains 17 residues. This chain's CDR3 is CASRSMIRDSLASEQYF. In DNA, the CDR3 is TGCGCCAGCAGGTCTATGATCAGGGATTCCTTAGCTTCGGAGCAGTACTTC.

The V gene is TRBV28, the J gene TRBJ2-7; 11 bases align to TRBD2. The CDR3 sequence is 17 residues long. V lost 5 bases, J lost 4 bases, and 13 bases stayed unmatched. In germline, CDR1 is MDHEN, CDR2 SYDVKM. The CDR3: CASSPPITGLADYEQYF. CDR3 in DNA: TGTGCCAGCAGTCCTCCTATAACGGGACTAGCGGATTACGAGCAGTACTTC.

CDR3 amino acids: CASSQTSGGRFF. CDR3 DNA sequence: TGTGCCAGCAGCCAGACTAGCGGGGGTCGGTTCTTC. The V call is TRBV6-1, the J call TRBJ2-1; 12 bases are a match to TRBD2. The germline V gene has CDR1 MNHNS and CDR2 SASEGT. The CDR3 contains 12 residues. J was trimmed by 15 bases and V by 6 bases; bases with no gene match: 6.